This is a list of T cell receptor beta chains from one sample in a study of blood T cell repertoires in COVID-19. The assay was immunoSEQ multiplex PCR, and TCRdb's table has in-frame clones only and misses some. Counted here are about 140,000 clones, around four fifths occurring once; the ten biggest clones make up 4%. Sequencing used peripheral blood. The receptors derive from an elderly woman with acute or convalescent COVID-19. Each CDR3 is given with its conserved first and last residue. Fields, in order: clone size, D gene, J gene, V gene, CDR3 DNA, CDR3 protein. A D gene is named only where the DNA matches it firmly. Only some rows state a clone size, as once, few, many or a class for expanded clones.

size: -
D: TRBD2
J: TRBJ2-2
V: TRBV19
DNA: TGTGCCAGTGGTCGGTCAGCGGGAGTTTGGACCGGGGAGCTGTTTTTT
CDR3: CASGRSAGVWTGELFF

size: -
D: -
J: TRBJ2-3
V: TRBV9
DNA: TGTGCCAGCAGCGCCGGGACAACCACAGATACGCAGTATTTT
CDR3: CASSAGTTTDTQYF

size: -
D: -
J: TRBJ1-2
V: TRBV18
DNA: TGTGCCAGCTCACCTTCTAACCCCGTGGTGGGCTACACCTTC
CDR3: CASSPSNPVVGYTF

size: -
D: -
J: TRBJ2-2
V: TRBV5-1
DNA: TGCGCCAGCAGCGCGGGACAGTTGGGCGGGGAGCTGTTTTTT
CDR3: CASSAGQLGGELFF

size: -
D: TRBD1
J: TRBJ1-4
V: TRBV2
DNA: TGTGCCACCCAGGGGGTCGAAAAACTGTTTTTT
CDR3: CATQGVEKLFF

size: -
D: TRBD2
J: TRBJ2-2
V: TRBV18
DNA: TGTGCCAGCTCACTAACTCAACTGATCCTCAGCGGGGGACGAGTCGGGGAGCTGTTTTTT
CDR3: CASSLTQLILSGGRVGELFF

size: -
D: TRBD1
J: TRBJ2-3
V: TRBV28
DNA: TGTGCCAGCAGTTTGTCGGGACAGGGGGCGAGAGATACGCAGTATTTT
CDR3: CASSLSGQGARDTQYF

size: -
D: -
J: TRBJ1-1
V: TRBV7-9
DNA: TGTGCCAGCAGCTTAGGGGGACAGAACACTGAAGCTTTCTTT
CDR3: CASSLGGQNTEAFF

size: -
D: -
J: TRBJ1-6
V: TRBV6-6
DNA: TGTGCCAGCAGTTCGAGTACTATAACATTTCATTCACCCCTCCACTTT
CDR3: CASSSSTITFHSPLHF

size: -
D: -
J: TRBJ2-1
V: TRBV2
DNA: TGTGCCAGCAGATTTAGCGTATCCTCCTACAATGAGCAGTTCTTC
CDR3: CASRFSVSSYNEQFF

size: -
D: -
J: TRBJ1-5
V: TRBV18
DNA: TGTGCCAGCTCACCGGGAGTGAATCCGCCCCAGCATTTT
CDR3: CASSPGVNPPQHF

size: -
D: -
J: TRBJ2-1
V: TRBV5-1
DNA: TGCGCCAGCAGTGACGCTAGAAACAATGAGCAGTTCTTC
CDR3: CASSDARNNEQFF

size: -
D: -
J: TRBJ2-5
V: TRBV9
DNA: TGTGCCAGCAGCCCCGTAGGGGATGGAGAGACCCAGTACTTC
CDR3: CASSPVGDGETQYF

size: -
D: -
J: TRBJ2-6
V: TRBV6-2/TRBV6-3
DNA: TGTGCCAGCAGTTACTCTAATCTCACACAGGGCAGCTCTGGGGCCAACGTCCTGACTTTC
CDR3: CASSYSNLTQGSSGANVLTF

size: -
D: -
J: TRBJ2-2
V: TRBV18
DNA: TGTGCCAGCTCAATCCTGACAGATACCCAACCCGGGGAGCTGTTTTTT
CDR3: CASSILTDTQPGELFF

size: -
D: TRBD1
J: TRBJ1-2
V: TRBV28
DNA: TGTGCCAGCAGTTGGGGACAGAACTATGGCTACACCTTC
CDR3: CASSWGQNYGYTF

size: many
D: -
J: TRBJ1-1
V: TRBV2
DNA: TGTGCCAGCAGACTCTTGAACACTGAAGCTTTCTTT
CDR3: CASRLLNTEAFF

size: -
D: -
J: TRBJ2-7
V: TRBV28
DNA: TGTGCCAGCAGTCCATACAGGGCCTACGAGCAGTACTTC
CDR3: CASSPYRAYEQYF

size: -
D: TRBD1
J: TRBJ2-7
V: TRBV6-5
DNA: TGTGCCAGCAGTCCGGACAGGAGCTCCTACGAGCAGTACTTC
CDR3: CASSPDRSSYEQYF

size: -
D: -
J: TRBJ1-6
V: TRBV5-8
DNA: TGTGCCAGCAGCTTGGTGTGGGGGGGCTATAATTCACCCCTCCACTTT
CDR3: CASSLVWGGYNSPLHF